A single sample is the source of the 8 T cell receptor beta chains below, sequenced in a study of T-cell reconstitution after alpha-beta-depleted transplantation in children. Researchers prepared the TCRbeta library using unique molecular identifiers, the study reports. TCRdb analysed the PCR reads with MiXCR anew, one entry per CDR3 protein. The table shows fewer than 550,000 distinct CDR3 sequences, with roughly 10% occurring only once. The starting material was PBMCs, mostly from graft donor cells, obtained 180 days after TCRalphabeta/CD19-depleted stem cell transplant. These receptors were obtained from a female patient aged 2-10 years who had a stem cell transplant for aplastic anemia, so the T cells may come from the graft donor.

This clonotype occurred a few times. CDR3 sequence (DNA): TGTGCCAGCAGCTTAATGGGACAGGGAGAGACCCAGTACTTC. Its protein is CASSLMGQGETQYF. The V gene is TRBV7-9, the J gene TRBJ2-5; TRBD1 matches at 9 bases. J was trimmed by 4 bases and V by 2 bases; bases with no gene match: 2. Germline V CDR1 and CDR2: SEHNR, FQNEAQ (reference sequence). CDR3 length equals 14 residues.

This clonotype was observed a few times. The chain couples TRBV7-2 to TRBJ2-5; 7 bases fit TRBD1. This CDR3 region has 16 residues. CDR1 SGHTA and CDR2 FQGNSA come from the germline V gene. V was clipped by 4 bases and J by 5 bases; unmatched bases: 13. CDR3 sequence: CASSSSTGIGRETQYF. The CDR3 DNA sequence: TGTGCCAGCAGCTCCTCGACAGGGATTGGGCGGGAGACCCAGTACTTC. Supplemented by reference TRBV7-2 and TRBJ2-5, the full variable domain reads GAGVSQSPSNKVTEKGKDVELRCDPISGHTALYWYRQSLGQGLEFLIYFQGNSAPDKSGLPSDRFSAERTGGSVSTLTIQRTQQEDSAVYLCASSSSTGIGRETQYFGPGTRLLVL.

This clonotype showed up just a few times. The chain recombines TRBV12-3 or TRBV12-4 with TRBJ1-5; no clear D. There are 17 residues in the CDR3. The V and J ends lost 3 bases and 4 bases respectively, with 19 bases between them. CDR3 residues: CASSLSEAVSLNQPQHF. The CDR3 DNA sequence: TGTGCCAGCAGTTTGTCCGAAGCAGTCTCCCTAAATCAGCCCCAGCATTTT.

The CDR3 loop is CASSLAAANTGELFF. The CDR3 DNA sequence: TGTGCCAGCAGCTTAGCAGCGGCAAACACCGGGGAGCTGTTTTTT. The V call is TRBV7-2, the J call TRBJ2-2; weak D call: TRBD2 (5 bases). Germline CDR1 SGHTA, CDR2 FQGNSA. The CDR3 is 15 amino acids. Trimming took 0 bases from V and 2 from J, leaving 7 bases between them.

This clonotype was seen ten or more times. V usage is TRBV12-3 or TRBV12-4 and J usage is TRBJ2-5, with TRBD1 matching over 12 bases. The CDR3 sequence is 16 residues long. Unmatched junction bases numbered 5, after V lost 2 bases and J lost 4 bases. The CDR3 DNA follows: TGTGCCAGCAGTTTACCCGGGACAGGGGGCCGAGAGACCCAGTACTTC. Translation gives CASSLPGTGGRETQYF.

The sample holds a few counts of this clonotype. The genes are TRBV7-2 and TRBJ1-5; D not resolved. CDR3 length: 13 residues. The V gene's germline CDR1 is SGHTA and CDR2 FQGNSA. Trimming left V 5 bases short and J 6 bases short, with 11 bases between. For the CDR3, the DNA is TGTGCCAGCAGCATTAAACCGGGTCAGCCCCAGCATTTT. Translating gives CASSIKPGQPQHF.

This rearrangement joins TRBV3-1 to TRBJ2-5; no reliable D call. The CDR3 has 15 residues. Trimming took 4 bases from V and 2 from J, leaving 14 bases between them. Germline CDR1 is LGHDT and CDR2 is YNNKEL (reference sequence). CDR3 region: CASSPHGTRQETQYF. The CDR3 DNA reads as TGTGCCAGCAGCCCCCACGGTACACGGCAAGAGACCCAGTACTTC.

This clonotype was observed at least ten times. The chain couples TRBV7-8 to TRBJ2-2; 7 nucleotides line up with TRBD1. This CDR3 region has 17 residues. Germline-derived CDR1 and CDR2 are SGHVS and FQNEAQ. J gave up 0 bases and V 3 bases, and 7 bases lay outside the gene matches. The CDR3 loop reads CASSFLQGTTNTGELFF. CDR3 in DNA: TGTGCCAGCAGCTTCTTACAGGGGACAACGAACACCGGGGAGCTGTTTTTT.